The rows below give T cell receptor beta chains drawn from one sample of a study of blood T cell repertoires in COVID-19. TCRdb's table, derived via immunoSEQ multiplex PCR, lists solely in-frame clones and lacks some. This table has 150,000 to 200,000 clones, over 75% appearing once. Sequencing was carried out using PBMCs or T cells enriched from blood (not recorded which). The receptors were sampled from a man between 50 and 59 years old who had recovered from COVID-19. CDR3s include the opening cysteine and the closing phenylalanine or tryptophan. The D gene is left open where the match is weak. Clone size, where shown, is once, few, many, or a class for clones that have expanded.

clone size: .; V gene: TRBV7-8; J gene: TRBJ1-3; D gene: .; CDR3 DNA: TGTGCCAGCAGCTTAGTGCCCGGGACAATCTCTGGAAACACCATATATTTT; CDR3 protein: CASSLVPGTISGNTIYF
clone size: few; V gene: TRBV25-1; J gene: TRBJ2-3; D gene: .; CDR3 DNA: TGTGCCAGCAGTGAATTTGACCGGCCAGGCATCGGTACGCAGTATTTT; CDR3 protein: CASSEFDRPGIGTQYF
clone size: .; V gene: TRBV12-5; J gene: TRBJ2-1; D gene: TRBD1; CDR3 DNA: TGTGCTAGTGGTTTTAGGACAGGGGGCATCTATGAGCAGTTCTTC; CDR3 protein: CASGFRTGGIYEQFF
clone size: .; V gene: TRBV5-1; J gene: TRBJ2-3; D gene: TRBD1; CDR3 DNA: TGCGCCAGCAGCTCTAAACCGGGACAGGGAGGAACAGATACGCAGTATTTT; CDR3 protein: CASSSKPGQGGTDTQYF
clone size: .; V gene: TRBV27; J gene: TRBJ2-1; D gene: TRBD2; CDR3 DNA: TGTGCCAGCAGTCCTGGACTAGCGGGGGCCCGGGGGGATGAGCAGTTCTTC; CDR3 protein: CASSPGLAGARGDEQFF
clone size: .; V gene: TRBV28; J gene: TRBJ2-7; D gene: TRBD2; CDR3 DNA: TGTGCCAGCAAATGGCGGGAGAATAACGAGCAGTACTTC; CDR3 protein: CASKWRENNEQYF
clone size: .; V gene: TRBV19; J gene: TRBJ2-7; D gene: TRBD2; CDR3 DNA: TGTGCCAGTAGTCTCCTAGCGGGAGCTAACGAGCAGTACTTC; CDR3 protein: CASSLLAGANEQYF
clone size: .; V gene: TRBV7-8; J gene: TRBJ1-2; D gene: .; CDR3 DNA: TGTGCCAGCAGCGAGACAGGCGGGGGTCGTTTTTCATCTGGCTACACCTTC; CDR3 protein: CASSETGGGRFSSGYTF
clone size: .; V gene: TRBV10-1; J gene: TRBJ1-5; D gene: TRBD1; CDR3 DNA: TGCGCCAGCAGCGGGACTGTAACCTCGGGACAGGAATGTAGCAATCAGCCCCAGCATTTT; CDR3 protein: CASSGTVTSGQECSNQPQHF
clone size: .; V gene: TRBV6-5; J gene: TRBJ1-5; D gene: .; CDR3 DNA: TGTGCCAGCAGGACGCGGGGGGGGATGAATCAGCCCCAGCATTTT; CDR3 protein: CASRTRGGMNQPQHF
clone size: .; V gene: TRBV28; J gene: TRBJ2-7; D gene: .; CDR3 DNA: TGTGCCAGTAGTTACTATGACGGTACCTACGAGCAGTACTTC; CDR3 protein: CASSYYDGTYEQYF
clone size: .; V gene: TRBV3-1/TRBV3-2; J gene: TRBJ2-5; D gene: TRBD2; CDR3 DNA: TGTGCCAGCAGCCCCAGCGGGAGGGCCGTCAGTAAGACCCAGTACTTC; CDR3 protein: CASSPSGRAVSKTQYF
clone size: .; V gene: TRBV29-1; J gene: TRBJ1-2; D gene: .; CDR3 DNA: TGCAGCGTTGAAGACCTTCCCACAGGGAACTATGGCTACACCTTC; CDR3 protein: CSVEDLPTGNYGYTF
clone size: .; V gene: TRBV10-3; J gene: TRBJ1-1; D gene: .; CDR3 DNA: TGTGCCATCAGCCAAAGGGGTGAGAACACTGAAGCTTTCTTT; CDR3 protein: CAISQRGENTEAFF
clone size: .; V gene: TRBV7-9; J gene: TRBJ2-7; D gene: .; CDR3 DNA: TGTGCCAGCAGCTTTCCCACTGGTCCGAGCCAATACGAGCAGTACTTC; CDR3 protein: CASSFPTGPSQYEQYF
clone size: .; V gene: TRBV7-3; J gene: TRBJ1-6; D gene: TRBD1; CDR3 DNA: TGTGCCAGCAGCTTATCCGGGACAGTCCACCCCATACTCCACTTT; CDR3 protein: CASSLSGTVHPILHF
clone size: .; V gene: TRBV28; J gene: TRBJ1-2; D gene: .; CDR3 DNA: TGTGCCAGCAGTTCGATCGGGCCCCTGGGGCGCGGCTACACCTTC; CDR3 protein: CASSSIGPLGRGYTF
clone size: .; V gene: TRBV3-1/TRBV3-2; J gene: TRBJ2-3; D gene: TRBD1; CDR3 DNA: TGTGCCAGCAGCCGAGGGGACAGAGACACAGATACGCAGTATTTT; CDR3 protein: CASSRGDRDTDTQYF
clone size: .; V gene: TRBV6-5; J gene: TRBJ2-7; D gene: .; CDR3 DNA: TGTGCCAGCAGTTACATGGGCGGGCAGCAGTACTTC; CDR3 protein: CASSYMGGQQYF
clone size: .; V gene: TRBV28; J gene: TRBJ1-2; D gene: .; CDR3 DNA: TGTGCCAGCAGTTCGAACAGGCTTTACTATGGCTACACCTTC; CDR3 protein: CASSSNRLYYGYTF
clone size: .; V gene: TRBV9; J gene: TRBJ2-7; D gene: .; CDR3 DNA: TGTGCCAGCAGCGTAGGATCGGCAGGGGCTCCCTACGAGCAGTACTTC; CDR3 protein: CASSVGSAGAPYEQYF
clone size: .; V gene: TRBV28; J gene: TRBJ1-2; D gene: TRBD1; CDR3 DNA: TGTGCCAGCAGGACAGGGGGGGGTGGCTACACCTTC; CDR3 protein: CASRTGGGGYTF
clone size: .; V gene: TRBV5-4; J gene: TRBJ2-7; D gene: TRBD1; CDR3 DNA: TGTGCCAGCAGCCCGGGACAGGGGAGCTACGAGCAGTACTTC; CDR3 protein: CASSPGQGSYEQYF